This TCR delta chain was found in a study of delta chains in infants with herpesvirus infections. The overall study: Infants in Uganda were tracked from birth through primary CMV infection. A public fetal Vdelta1/Vgamma8 clonotype was sought in postnatally CMV-infected infants. Findings and limits, study-wide: No race- or environment-matched controls existed, and samples were few. 4 of 18 CMV-infected infants carried the public Vdelta1 clonotype, including one congenital.

TCR cDNA was made from PBMC RNA with gamma- and delta-chain-specific primers. TCRdb reprocessed the RT-PCR reads through CATT. The profile shows about 1,400 delta-chain clones, less than 35% of them singletons. Germline trimming cut 3 bases from V and 0 bases from J; bases unmatched to any gene: 19. The CDR3 is 23 residues long. Per germline, CDR1 TSWWSYY and CDR2 QGS. A note on this clone: Its antigen remains unknown.

Sequenced here: peripheral blood, sampled at time point 1 of longitudinal follow-up. This TCR derives from a human donor who was a Ugandan infant, either HIV-exposed or HIV-unexposed (not recorded which). The chain is built from TRDV1 and TRDJ3, with 8 bases matching TRDD3. The CDR3 loop reads CALGDPGLGAMGVSSWDTRQMFF. The DNA for the CDR3 is TGTGCTCTTGGGGACCCTGGACTGGGGGCTATGGGAGTGAGCTCCTGGGACACCCGACAGATGTTTTTC.